This record covers a single T cell receptor (beta chain). Its antigen target is currently unknown. Qualities for individual bases were not recorded, and no much larger clone is one base off. Whole blood was collected in K2EDTA tubes by collaborating institutions according to the institutions' own protocols. For TCRbeta analysis, collaborator samples were shipped as frozen whole blood, as isolated PBMCs, or as DNA extracted from either sample type. The data stem from a study of blood T cell repertoires in COVID-19 (dated by TCRdb to 2020 to 2021). For context, the study as a whole: Samples from collaborators originated in the United States, Italy and Spain and spanned both the acute and convalescent phases of COVID-19. The material from the prospective study consisted of cDNA or gDNA derived from T cells, B-cell-depleted T cells, or PBMCs. Deeply sampled blood TCRbeta repertoires from subjects exposed to, actively infected with, or recovered from COVID-19 were included in the dataset. The repertoires were released in a freely available public database meant as a resource for research on the immune response to SARS-CoV-2. Samples came from the ongoing ImmuneRACE study (first 160 participants) plus 1,254 subjects from 6 global collaborators. A de-identified subject ID, COVID-19 status, age in years and sex were almost always included in the sample metadata. Where available, HLA class I and class II types were taken from metadata supplied by the sample provider and were not determined by assay-based typing. The paper as a whole reports these results and caveats: The amount of clinical and demographic metadata varied by source and participant and was provided uncurated.

The immunoSEQ Assay, a bias-controlled multiplex PCR, was used to amplify TCRbeta CDR3 regions from genomic DNA. The original methods were these. Within the assay, amplification of reference gene primers was used to estimate how many nucleated cells each sample contained. To quantify the absolute abundance of each unique TCRbeta CDR3 rearrangement, sequence reads were collapsed and filtered. For each sample, productive Simpson clonality was calculated as the square root of Simpson's diversity index over productive rearrangements. TCRdb provides this immuneACCESS table in a form limited to in-frame rearrangements. Some clones are lacking; in checked studies, under half of them reflect an unresolved V gene, and why the rest are absent is not known. V and J calls and clone size are copied from that table; D and trimming were computed from the DNA. The sample records about 140,000 clones, roughly 90% of which are singletons. The ten largest clones capture less than 3% of the sample.

The CDR1 and CDR2 encoded by the germline V gene (reference sequence) are LNHDA and SQIVND. V was cut back by 3 bases and J by 3 bases, leaving a gap of 15 bases between them. Reading from cysteine to phenylalanine, the CDR3 counts 15 amino acids. Just the 45-base CDR3 DNA is kept, in frame starting at base 1. Material: peripheral blood. This sequence uses TRBV19 and TRBJ2-7; 8 matching bases give a weak D call of TRBD1. The clonotype originates from a man between 60 and 75 years old with active or convalescent COVID-19. CDR3 reads: CASSIGQGGSYEQYF. The nucleotide sequence reads as follows: TGTGCCAGTAGTATCGGACAGGGCGGGAGCTACGAGCAGTACTTC.